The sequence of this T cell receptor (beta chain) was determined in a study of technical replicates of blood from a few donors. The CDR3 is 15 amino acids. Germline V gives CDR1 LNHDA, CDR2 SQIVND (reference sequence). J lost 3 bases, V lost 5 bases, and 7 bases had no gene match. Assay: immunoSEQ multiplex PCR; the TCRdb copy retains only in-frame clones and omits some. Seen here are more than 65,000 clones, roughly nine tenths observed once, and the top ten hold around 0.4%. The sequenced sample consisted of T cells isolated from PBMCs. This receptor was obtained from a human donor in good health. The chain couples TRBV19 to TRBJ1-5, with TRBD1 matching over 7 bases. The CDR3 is CASSPGTEYNQPQHF. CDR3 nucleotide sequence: TGTGCCAGTAGTCCAGGGACAGAGTACAATCAGCCCCAGCATTTT.